This T cell receptor (beta chain) was recorded in a study of blood T cells in healthy people across ages. The study, taken as a whole, reports: Both higher diversity and more naive CD4+ cells marked long-lived donors when set against aged donors.

For the second PCR, which ran for about 6 to 11 cycles, a sample-barcoded 5' primer and a J-beta primer mix were used. TCRdb redid the calling of the 5' RACE reads with MiXCR, one entry per CDR3 protein. The sample carries around 780,000 distinct CDR3 sequences, roughly 24% recorded once. This clonotype has ten or more counts. The antigen remains undetermined. At one end the junction does not follow the germline gene, possibly because of a read error. The CDR3 sequence is 15 residues long. Germline V gene data show CDR1 as SGHRS and CDR2 as YFSETQ. Isolation per sample recovered at least 7 million PBMCs. This same sample was also part of a study on T cells of mothers and their children. As that report states: Relative to unrelated pairs, biologically related mother-child dyads exhibited marginally greater, non-significant overlap.

J is TRBJ1-5 and V is TRBV5-1; TRBD1 might be the D (5 bases). The source of this sequence is a boy between 10 and 17 years old in good health. The specimen was blood. The CDR3 region is CASSLGQGGNQPQHF. The CDR3, as DNA: TGTGCCAGCAGTTTAGGGCAGGGAGGCAATCAGCCCCAGCATTTT. Combining the CDR3 with reference TRBV5-1 and TRBJ1-5 gives the whole variable domain KAGVTQTPRYLIKTRGQQVTLSCSPISGHRSVSWYQQTPGQGLQFLFEYFSETQRNKGNFPGRFSGRQFSNSRSEMNVSTLELGDSALYLCASSLGQGGNQPQHFGDGTRLSIL.